This TCR beta chain was recorded in a study of shared clonotypes between healthy human individuals (TCRdb year 2020). About the investigation overall: The cohort included a few men and a couple of women between 18 and 49 years of age. Per donor, leukapheresis produced somewhere between about 0.94 and 9 billion PBMCs. The study deeply sequenced blood TCR repertoires of roughly five healthy adults to estimate repertoire size and the extent of clonotype sharing between individuals. Per donor, three plates each were used for CD4 naive and CD4 memory, two for CD8 naive, and one for CD8 memory. To increase sequencing depth and limit assay-specific biases, different laboratories used diverse techniques to prepare libraries and sequence TCR repertoires. The paper as a whole reports these results and caveats: Based on pairwise subsampling, the degree of clonotype sharing among donors was expected to be affected by sequencing depth. Rarefaction of sorted-subset datasets indicated incomplete sequencing despite the large sequencing depth. Only blood was sampled, and tissue TCR repertoires likely differ from those in blood. Naive subsets generally had larger estimated clonotype richness than memory subsets did. Because the study included only a small number of donors, the genetic and exposure-history diversity represented was limited. Sharing across a few donors was observed for around 5% of naive CD4, about 4% of naive CD8, roughly 2.4% of memory CD4, and roughly 0.4% of memory CD8 clonotypes. Clonotypes shared by all four sorted-subset donors showed higher generation probabilities than non-shared clonotypes.

Turning to this clone: It lacks a known antigen. The input lacks base qualities; no much larger clone sits a single base away.

Using the deep immunoSEQ assay, TCR CDR3 regions were amplified from genomic DNA by multiplex PCR. Extracted genomic DNA from each cell subset was distributed evenly across all wells of several immunoSEQ 96-well plates, and each plate was treated as a replicate. Each replicate PCR for sorted subsets received roughly 0.2 ug genomic DNA, equal to about 30,000 T cell genomes. Purified libraries were measured with a Qubit 3.0 fluorometer, size-checked on a Bioanalyzer 2100, and measured again with the KAPA Library Quantification kit. Every immunoSEQ 96-well plate was sequenced on a separate single-read 150-cycle Illumina NextSeq 550 flow cell. The source study handled its data this way. Because the immunoSEQ output held only junctional sequences and lacked quality scores, the filtering could not match the filtering applied to full-length reads. To assign V/J genes and CDR3, sequences were annotated using PyIR, a Python wrapper for IgBLAST v1.9, with IMGT germline references. Reads were removed for weak V/J assignments (E-value above 1e-6), missing CDR3, stop codons, out-of-frame junctions, or ambiguous translated residues. A V3J clonotype was defined by an identical inferred V gene, J gene, and CDR3 amino acid sequence. Percentage overlap between repertoires was calculated by dividing the number of shared unique clonotypes by the size of the smaller repertoire. Richness of each repertoire was evaluated using RTK rarefaction, the Chao1 estimator, and Recon v2.1 estimates of unobserved clonotypes. OLGA was used to compute generation probabilities for all TCRbeta clonotypes that the gDNA method yielded from four donors. TCRdb holds this immuneACCESS table with in-frame rearrangements only. Some clones are missing; in checked studies, unresolved V genes explain under half, and the rest has no known cause. That table supplies the V and J calls and clone size; D and trimming were determined from the DNA. The sample yields roughly 2.1 million clones; about 92% were counted once. The ten largest clones add up to approximately 1.7% of the sample.

CD8 naive samples consisted of CD45RO-negative cells that were positively selected for CCR7, yielding a CD45RA+CCR7+ population without TemRA cells. The donors were healthy, HIV-negative adults who had no recently reported acute infections or vaccinations. Every donor was a Caucasian adult living in Nashville, Tennessee, USA. After blood collection by leukapheresis, PBMCs were isolated using Ficoll-Histopaque density gradient centrifugation and then cryopreserved in the vapor phase of liquid nitrogen. Analytical flow cytometry was used to check the purity and quantity of every magnetically sorted T cell population. From each sorted fraction, genomic DNA was isolated and quantified by UV absorbance on a Nanodrop 2000c. V loses 5 bases at its end and J loses 10 bases; junction bases beyond the gene matches: 9. From its cysteine to its phenylalanine, the CDR3 spans 15 amino acids. The read is trimmed to its CDR3 DNA, 45 bases read in frame from base 1. Looking up the germline V gene yields CDR1 SGHTA and CDR2 FQGNSA.

Sequences were obtained from naive CD8+ T cells from PBMCs. What this sample's cell subset or site label stands for: CD45RA+CCR7+. The chain is encoded by TRBV7-2 joined to TRBJ2-1, and TRBD2 aligns with 12 junction nucleotides. The TCR was taken from a young man in good health. Some clones in this sample may be carry-over from other donors' samples. CDR3 reads: CASSPLAGGRWEQFF. The nucleotides read TGTGCCAGCAGCCCTCTAGCGGGAGGGCGTTGGGAGCAGTTCTTC.